Listed here are 27 T cell receptor beta chains from one sample, sequenced in a study of CD8 T cells in ankylosing spondylitis. TCRdb used MiXCR to reprocess the 5' RACE reads, holding one entry per CDR3 protein. The sample includes 200,000 to 300,000 distinct CDR3 sequences, more than 20% seen only once; the top ten take over 0.55%. Sequencing was carried out using blood, either unsorted or a sorted T cell fraction (not recorded which). These TCRs come from a male donor with ankylosing spondylitis or in good health (not recorded which).

This clonotype was found a few times. The rearrangement links TRBV15 to TRBJ2-6; no firm D call. V was pared by 6 bases and J by 2 bases, with 5 bases between. Germline lookup yields CDR1 LNHNV and CDR2 YYDKDF (reference sequence). The CDR3 runs 13 residues. The CDR3 is CATRQAGANVLTF. In nucleotides, the CDR3 is TGTGCCACCAGGCAGGCTGGGGCCAACGTCCTGACTTTC. Drawing the rest from reference TRBV15 and TRBJ2-6, the complete variable domain is DAMVIQNPRYQVTQFGKPVTLSCSQTLNHNVMYWYQQKSSQAPKLLFHYYDKDFNNEADTPDNFQSRRPNTSFCFLDIRSPGLGDTAMYLCATRQAGANVLTFGAGSRLTVL.

J is TRBJ1-1 and V is TRBV3-1, with D tentatively TRBD1 (5 bases). CDR1 is LGHDT and CDR2 is YNNKEL in the germline V gene (reference sequence). The CDR3 has 13 residues. V was cut by 5 bases and J by 1 base, with 8 bases left in between. The CDR3 loop is CASSSGKNTEAFF. CDR3 bases: TGTGCCAGCAGCTCAGGGAAGAACACTGAAGCTTTCTTT.

This clonotype was seen a few times. The gene calls are TRBV10-3 and TRBJ2-3, with 12 bases aligning to TRBD1. V shed 5 bases and J 5 bases; nucleotides not matched to a gene: 5. CDR1 is ENHRY and CDR2 is SYGVKD in the germline V gene. CDR3 size: 15 residues. The CDR3 DNA reads TGTGCCATCAGTCTGGGGACAGGGGGCGTAGATACGCAGTATTTT. This encodes CAISLGTGGVDTQYF.

The V and J genes are TRBV20-1 and TRBJ1-2; a possible D gene is TRBD1 (5 bases). Germline CDR1 DFQATT, CDR2 SNEGSKA (reference sequence). Trimming took 5 bases from V and 7 from J, leaving 20 bases between them. CDR3 size: 14 residues. The CDR3 DNA reads as TGCAGTGCTCGTATGATTACAGGCGTCAGTGGCTACACCTTC. Protein sequence: CSARMITGVSGYTF.

V and J are TRBV12-3 or TRBV12-4 and TRBJ2-3; no firm D call. This CDR3 contains 15 residues. The V end lost 5 bases, the J end lost 0 bases, and 12 bases lay between the germline ends. CDR3 residues: CASSTYTSSTDTQYF. The CDR3 DNA sequence: TGTGCCAGCAGTACCTATACCTCTAGCACAGATACGCAGTATTTT.

The CDR3 DNA reads as TGCAGTGTTAGCGGGGGACAGGGGCAGGACGAGCAGTACTTC. Translation gives CSVSGGQGQDEQYF. The rearrangement uses TRBV20-1 and TRBJ2-7; possible D gene TRBD1, 10 bases. V lost 7 bases and J lost 5, with 21 bases in between. Germline-derived CDR1 and CDR2 are DFQATT and SNEGSKA (reference sequence). This CDR3 has 14 amino acids.

This clonotype was seen a few times. The chain carries TRBV29-1 and TRBJ1-2, with TRBD1 matching over 9 bases. Trimming removed 4 bases from V and 3 bases from J; junction bases left unmatched: 6. CDR1 and CDR2 (germline): SQVTM, ANQGSEA. CDR3 size: 14 residues. The CDR3 DNA is TGCAGCGTTGCCGGGGACAGGGCGCACTATGGCTACACCTTC. Translation: CSVAGDRAHYGYTF.

V and J are TRBV20-1 and TRBJ2-7, with 14 bases that match TRBD2. This CDR3 is built from 19 residues. The germline V gene has CDR1 DFQATT and CDR2 SNEGSKA (reference sequence). After removal of 5 bases from V and 5 bases from J, the junction contained 20 bases not matched to a gene. The CDR3, as DNA: TGCAGTGCTGCAATTATTCCGGGACTAGCGGGGGTTTGGGCTAACGAGCAGTACTTC. Its protein product is CSAAIIPGLAGVWANEQYF.

This chain joins TRBV20-1 and TRBJ2-3, with TRBD1 matching 7 bases. Germline assignment: CDR1 DFQATT and CDR2 SNEGSKA (reference sequence). The trim removed 4 bases at V and 2 bases at J, leaving 3 bases unmatched. The length of the CDR3 is 13 residues. The CDR3 DNA is TGCAGTGCTACGGGACAGATCACAGATACGCAGTATTTT. Protein sequence: CSATGQITDTQYF.

The V gene is TRBV12-3 or TRBV12-4, the J gene TRBJ2-3; 7 bases align to TRBD2. CDR3 length equals 17 residues. Losses at the gene ends were 1 base for V and 6 bases for J; bases not matched to a gene: 13. The CDR3 sequence: CASSLGGLAASLDTQYF. The CDR3 DNA reads as TGTGCCAGCAGTTTAGGAGGGCTAGCGGCCTCGTTGGATACGCAGTATTTT.

The chain recombines TRBV9 with TRBJ2-7, with 9 bases aligning to TRBD1. V lost 3 bases, J lost 3 bases, and 4 bases stayed unmatched. This CDR3 region has 14 residues. The germline V gene encodes CDR1 SGDLS and CDR2 YYNGEE. The CDR3 nucleotides are TGTGCCAGCAGCGGACCGGGACAGGGCTACGAGCAGTACTTC. Protein sequence: CASSGPGQGYEQYF.

The chain carries TRBV20-1 and TRBJ2-1, with 9 bases identical to TRBD1. The CDR3 contains 15 residues. Looked up from germline, CDR1 is DFQATT and CDR2 is SNEGSKA (reference sequence). J was trimmed by 7 bases and V by 6 bases; bases with no gene match: 13. In nucleotides, the CDR3 is TGCAGTGCGCTTACCGGGACAGGGACTTCTAATGAGCAGTTCTTC. Translation gives CSALTGTGTSNEQFF.

V usage is TRBV15 and J usage is TRBJ2-3; a weak D match, TRBD1 (6 bases). Trimming cost V 0 bases and J 6 bases, with 16 bases left between them. The CDR3 runs 16 residues. CDR1 is LNHNV, CDR2 YYDKDF, per germline (reference sequence). Here the CDR3 reads CATSRDQAGERDTQYF. In nucleotides, the CDR3 is TGTGCCACCAGCAGAGATCAGGCAGGGGAGAGGGATACGCAGTATTTT. Based on the CDR3 plus reference TRBV15 and TRBJ2-3, the full variable domain is DAMVIQNPRYQVTQFGKPVTLSCSQTLNHNVMYWYQQKSSQAPKLLFHYYDKDFNNEADTPDNFQSRRPNTSFCFLDIRSPGLGDTAMYLCATSRDQAGERDTQYFGPGTRLTVL.

This chain joins TRBV20-1 and TRBJ2-3; 9 bases align to TRBD1. Looked up from germline, CDR1 is DFQATT and CDR2 is SNEGSKA (reference sequence). This CDR3 is built from 15 residues. Losses at the gene ends were 5 bases for V and 4 bases for J; bases not matched to a gene: 10. The CDR3 DNA reads TGCAGTGCTGCAAGACAGGGGGGAGTGGCAGATACGCAGTATTTT. Amino acids: CSAARQGGVADTQYF.

V gene TRBV10-3 combines with J gene TRBJ2-5; no firm D call. The CDR3 is made up of 10 amino acids. Germline CDR1 and CDR2: ENHRY and SYGVKD. The V end lost 10 bases, the J end lost 3 bases, and 6 bases lay between the germline ends. The DNA of the CDR3 is TGTGCCACCGCGGAAGAGACCCAGTACTTC. Amino acid sequence: CATAEETQYF.

This clonotype was counted only a few times. V and J are TRBV29-1 and TRBJ2-5, with D possibly being TRBD1 (5 bases). CDR3 size: 12 residues. Per the germline V gene, CDR1 is SQVTM and CDR2 is ANQGSEA. Trimming pared 7 bases from V and 4 bases from J, leaving 13 bases between. The CDR3 DNA is TGCAGCGCACAGGACGACGGAGAGACCCAGTACTTC. Translated: CSAQDDGETQYF.

This clonotype was counted many times. The CDR3, as DNA: TGTGCCAGCAGCCCTCGTCAGGGAGGAGGGGCCAACGTCCTGACTTTC. Translated, it gives CASSPRQGGGANVLTF. V and J are TRBV12-3 or TRBV12-4 and TRBJ2-6; TRBD2 might be the D (6 bases). Trimming shortened V by 6 bases and J by 4 bases, and 16 bases separated the two germline ends. The CDR3 runs 16 residues.

This clonotype came up many times. This chain joins TRBV20-1 and TRBJ2-6; D is unclear. Germline values: CDR1 DFQATT, CDR2 SNEGSKA (reference sequence). This CDR3 contains 16 residues. Deletions cut 4 bases from V and 0 bases from J, with 13 bases between. CDR3 residues: CSANPAFDSGANVLTF. The CDR3 DNA sequence: TGCAGTGCTAACCCGGCCTTTGACTCTGGGGCCAACGTCCTGACTTTC.

This clonotype was detected ten times or more. V and J are TRBV9 and TRBJ2-3, with D perhaps matching TRBD1 or TRBD2 (5 bases each). Germline CDR1 reads SGDLS; CDR2 reads YYNGEE. This CDR3 comprises 17 residues. V was trimmed by 0 bases and J by 1 base, leaving 15 bases between them. CDR3: CASSVGRRGRGTDTQYF. In nucleotides, the CDR3 is TGTGCCAGCAGCGTAGGACGCCGGGGACGTGGCACAGATACGCAGTATTTT. The variable domain in full, completed from reference TRBV9 and TRBJ2-3, reads DSGVTQTPKHLITATGQRVTLRCSPRSGDLSVYWYQQSLDQGLQFLIQYYNGEERAKGNILERFSAQQFPDLHSELNLSSLELGDSALYFCASSVGRRGRGTDTQYFGPGTRLTVL.

This chain links TRBV3-1 with TRBJ1-5; D gene uncertain. This CDR3 has 14 residues. The V end was cut by 1 base, the J end by 1 base, with 5 bases between. Germline CDR1 is LGHDT and CDR2 is YNNKEL (reference sequence). CDR3 bases: TGTGCCAGCAGCCAAGGGCACAGCAATCAGCCCCAGCATTTT. Encoded protein: CASSQGHSNQPQHF.

This clonotype has more than one count but fewer than ten. This chain joins TRBV6-5 and TRBJ2-7; TRBD2 matches 9 bases. Trimming cost V 5 bases and J 2 bases; bases outside gene matches: 4. Germline V gene data show CDR1 as MNHEY and CDR2 as SVGAGI. CDR3 size: 14 residues. CDR3 region: CASSTIAGAYEQYF. In nucleotides, the CDR3 is TGTGCCAGCAGTACTATAGCGGGGGCCTACGAGCAGTACTTC.

The chain couples TRBV12-3 or TRBV12-4 to TRBJ2-7, with TRBD2 identical over 10 bases. The CDR3 is made up of 15 amino acids. The V and J ends lost 5 bases and 3 bases, in that order; junction bases with no gene match: 7. The CDR3 region has the DNA TGTGCCAGCAGTGTTAGCGGGGGGCCAAACTACGAGCAGTACTTC. It encodes CASSVSGGPNYEQYF.

This clonotype turned up a few times. The rearrangement joins TRBV12-3 or TRBV12-4 to TRBJ2-3; D is ambiguous. There are 14 residues in the CDR3. Trimming pared 2 bases from V and 7 bases from J, leaving 13 bases between. CDR3 bases: TGTGCCAGCAGTTTATCGTGGAGTCGGAATACGCAGTATTTT. As protein: CASSLSWSRNTQYF.

This clonotype was found many times. The chain combines TRBV20-1 with TRBJ2-7; D is ambiguous. V lost 6 bases and J 0 bases, leaving 6 bases between the germline ends. CDR1 DFQATT and CDR2 SNEGSKA come from the germline V gene (reference sequence). This CDR3 region has 11 residues. As DNA, the CDR3 is TGCAGTGCCCTGAGCTCCTACGAGCAGTACTTC. It is translated as CSALSSYEQYF.

The chain recombines TRBV30 with TRBJ1-1; TRBD1 matches 7 bases. Germline-derived CDR1 and CDR2 are GTSNPN and SVGIG (reference sequence). J gave up 7 bases and V 4 bases, and 15 bases lay outside the gene matches. This CDR3 region has 15 residues. As DNA, the CDR3 is TGTGCCTGGAACCTTCCACCGAGGACAGGATATGAAGCTTTCTTT. Translated: CAWNLPPRTGYEAFF.

This clonotype was recorded many times. The chain recombines TRBV3-1 with TRBJ2-7; no clear D gene. Trimming cost V 2 bases and J 1 base, with 9 bases left between them. The CDR3 sequence is 14 residues long. Germline CDR1 is LGHDT and CDR2 is YNNKEL (reference sequence). The DNA of the CDR3 is TGTGCCAGCAGCCAACTACCAGGATCCTACGAGCAGTACTTC. Its protein is CASSQLPGSYEQYF.

This clonotype has ten or more counts. This chain joins TRBV10-3 and TRBJ2-1; 10 nucleotides align to TRBD1. The CDR3 totals 15 residues. J lost 7 bases, V lost 7 bases, and 10 bases had no gene match. Germline V lookup: CDR1 ENHRY, CDR2 SYGVKD. In nucleotides, the CDR3 is TGTGCCATCACCGACCGGGACAGGGGTGAAAATGAGCAGTTCTTC. Protein sequence: CAITDRDRGENEQFF.